This T cell receptor beta chain is from a study of cytomegalovirus exposure and HLA in healthy donors. Study conclusions and caveats: According to reports, the classifier identified cytomegalovirus status with high specificity and sensitivity. The study designated 160 or so TCR beta chains cytomegalovirus-associated. Rarity marked most TCR sequences, yet some public TCRs occurred in many donors.

Measured with immunoSEQ multiplex PCR; TCRdb has only the in-frame clones, and not every one. The data hold about 200,000 clones, with more than 65% observed a single time. The CDR3 sequence is 14 residues long. V shed 0 bases and J shed 6 bases, with 10 bases lying between them. CDR1 is SGDLS, CDR2 YYNGEE, per germline. Comment on this clone: The target antigen is unknown.

While the first cohort had about 610 subjects, the donors belonged to the separate validation cohort of over a hundred subjects. The chain combines TRBV9 with TRBJ1-3; weak D call: TRBD1 (6 bases). Sequenced input: PBMCs. The TCR sequence derives from a young woman in good health and CMV-seropositive. Here the CDR3 reads CASSVEQGSNTIYF. The CDR3 nucleotides read TGTGCCAGCAGCGTAGAACAGGGCTCAAACACCATATATTTT.